The present entry profiles one TCR beta chain with its context. The entry originates in a study of T cell changes during pregnancy in multiple sclerosis. CDR3 length equals 11 residues. Trimming shortened V by 8 bases and J by 8 bases, and 7 bases separated the two germline ends. Germline CDR1 reads SNHLY; CDR2 reads FYNNEI. TCRdb's copy holds only in-frame clones and misses some; the assay was immunoSEQ multiplex PCR. The table has some 70,000 clones, over 85% seen once. This receptor was taken from a female donor in good health, enrolled as a control in a pregnancy study. Source: peripheral blood, taken in the second trimester of pregnancy. This chain links TRBV2 with TRBJ1-6; D remains unclear. In nucleotides, the CDR3 is TGTGCCAGCCGTCCAGATTCACCCCTCCACTTT. As protein: CASRPDSPLHF.